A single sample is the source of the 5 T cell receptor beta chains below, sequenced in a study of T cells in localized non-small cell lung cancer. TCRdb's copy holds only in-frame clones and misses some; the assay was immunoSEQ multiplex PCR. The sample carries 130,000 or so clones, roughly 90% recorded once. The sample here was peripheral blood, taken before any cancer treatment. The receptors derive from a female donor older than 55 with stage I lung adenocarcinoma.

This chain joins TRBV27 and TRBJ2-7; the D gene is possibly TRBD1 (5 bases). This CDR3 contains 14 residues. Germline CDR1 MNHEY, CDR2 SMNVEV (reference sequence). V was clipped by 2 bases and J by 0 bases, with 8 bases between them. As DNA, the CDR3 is TGTGCCAGCAGTTTACGTCAGGGCTCCTACGAGCAGTACTTC. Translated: CASSLRQGSYEQYF.

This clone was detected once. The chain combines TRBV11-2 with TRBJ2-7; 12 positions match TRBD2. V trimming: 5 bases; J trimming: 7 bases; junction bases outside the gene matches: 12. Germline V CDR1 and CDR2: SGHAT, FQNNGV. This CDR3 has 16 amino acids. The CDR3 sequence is CASSQGLAGPFREQYF. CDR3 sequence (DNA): TGTGCCAGCAGCCAGGGACTAGCGGGTCCTTTTAGGGAGCAGTACTTC.

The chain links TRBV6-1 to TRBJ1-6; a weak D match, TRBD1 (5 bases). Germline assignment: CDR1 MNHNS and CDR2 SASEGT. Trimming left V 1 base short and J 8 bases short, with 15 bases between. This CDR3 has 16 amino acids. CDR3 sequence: CASSEDMGVQDSPLHF. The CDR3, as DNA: TGTGCCAGCAGTGAAGACATGGGGGTTCAGGATTCACCCCTCCACTTT.

CDR3: CASSIRAVVDTEAFF. DNA for the CDR3: TGTGCCAGTAGTATACGGGCAGTGGTTGACACTGAAGCTTTCTTT. The chain employs TRBV19 and TRBJ1-1, with D unresolved. Trimming shortened V by 2 bases and J by 3 bases, and 13 bases separated the two germline ends. Germline V gene sequence: CDR1 LNHDA, CDR2 SQIVND (reference sequence). The CDR3 sequence is 15 residues long.

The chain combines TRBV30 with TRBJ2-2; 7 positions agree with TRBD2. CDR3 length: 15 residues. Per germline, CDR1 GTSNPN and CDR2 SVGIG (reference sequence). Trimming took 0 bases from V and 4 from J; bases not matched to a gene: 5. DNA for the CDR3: TGTGCCTGGAGTGTCGGCGGGAGCAGCACCGGGGAGCTGTTTTTT. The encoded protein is CAWSVGGSSTGELFF.